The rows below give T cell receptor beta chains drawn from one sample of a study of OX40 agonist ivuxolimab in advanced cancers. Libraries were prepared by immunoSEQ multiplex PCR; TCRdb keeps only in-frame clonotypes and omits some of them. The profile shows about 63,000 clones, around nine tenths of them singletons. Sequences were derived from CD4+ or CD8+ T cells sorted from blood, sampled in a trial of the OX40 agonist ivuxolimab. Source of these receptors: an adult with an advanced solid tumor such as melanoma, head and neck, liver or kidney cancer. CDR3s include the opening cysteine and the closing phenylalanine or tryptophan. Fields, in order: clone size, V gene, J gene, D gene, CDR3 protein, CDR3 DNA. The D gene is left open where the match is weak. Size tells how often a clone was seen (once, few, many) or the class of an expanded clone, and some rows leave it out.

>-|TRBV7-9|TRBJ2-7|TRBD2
CASSFVVGRNFYEQYF
TGTGCCAGCAGCTTCGTTGTCGGGAGGAACTTTTACGAGCAGTACTTC
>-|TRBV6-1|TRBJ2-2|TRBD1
CASSEGTGGDTGELFF
TGTGCCAGCAGCGAAGGGACAGGGGGCGACACCGGGGAGCTGTTTTTT
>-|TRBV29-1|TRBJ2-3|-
CSVDRGDTQYF
TGCAGCGTTGACAGGGGGGACACGCAGTATTTT
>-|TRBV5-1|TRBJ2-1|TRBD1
CASSLSGQRNEQFF
TGCGCCAGCAGCTTATCGGGACAGAGGAATGAGCAGTTCTTC
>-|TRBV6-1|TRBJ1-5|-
CASSEIGPQHF
TGTGCCAGCAGTGAAATTGGGCCCCAGCATTTT
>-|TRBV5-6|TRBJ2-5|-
CASSPVEPGAQYF
TGTGCCAGCAGTCCAGTGGAGCCCGGGGCCCAGTACTTC
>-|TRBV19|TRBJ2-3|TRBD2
CASSIDPPGLAGPDTQYF
TGTGCCAGTAGTATAGACCCCCCGGGACTAGCGGGACCAGATACGCAGTATTTT
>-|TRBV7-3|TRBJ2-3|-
CASSLVGGGSTDTQYF
TGTGCCAGCAGCTTAGTCGGCGGAGGGAGCACAGATACGCAGTATTTT
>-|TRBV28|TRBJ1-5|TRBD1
CASSPTTGGLLNQPQHF
TGTGCCAGCAGTCCTACGACAGGGGGGCTACTTAATCAGCCCCAGCATTTT
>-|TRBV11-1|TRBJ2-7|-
CASSIDSEQYF
TGTGCCAGCAGCATAGACAGCGAGCAGTACTTC
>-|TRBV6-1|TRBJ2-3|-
CASSHDSTDTQYF
TGTGCCAGCAGCCATGACAGTACAGATACGCAGTATTTT
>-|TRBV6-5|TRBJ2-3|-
CASSYSSPGESDTQYF
TGTGCCAGCAGTTACTCGAGCCCGGGAGAGTCAGATACGCAGTATTTT
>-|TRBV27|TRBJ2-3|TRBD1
CASSLLDRGTDTQYF
TGTGCCAGCAGTTTACTGGACAGGGGGACAGATACGCAGTATTTT
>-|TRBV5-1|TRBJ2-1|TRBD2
CASSFTSGSSYNEQFF
TGCGCCAGCAGCTTTACTAGCGGGAGCTCCTACAATGAGCAGTTCTTC
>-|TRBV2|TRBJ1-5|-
CASSEEGWGNQPQHF
TGTGCCAGCAGTGAAGAAGGGTGGGGCAATCAGCCCCAGCATTTT
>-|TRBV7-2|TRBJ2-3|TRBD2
CASSGRLAGWGDTDTQYF
TGTGCCAGCAGCGGTCGACTAGCGGGCTGGGGAGACACAGATACGCAGTATTTT
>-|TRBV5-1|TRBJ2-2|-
CASSLVAGTSNTGELFF
TGCGCCAGCAGCTTGGTCGCGGGCACCTCGAACACCGGGGAGCTGTTTTTT
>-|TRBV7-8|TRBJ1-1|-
CASSLYWRDTTSNTEAFF
TGTGCCAGCAGCTTATATTGGCGGGACACGACCTCGAACACTGAAGCTTTCTTT
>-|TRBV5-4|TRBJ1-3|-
CASSAAGAYGNTIYF
TGTGCCAGCAGCGCAGCGGGCGCTTATGGAAACACCATATATTTT
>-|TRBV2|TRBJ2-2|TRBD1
CASSEAGGTGAGELFF
TGTGCCAGCAGTGAAGCCGGAGGGACAGGGGCCGGGGAGCTGTTTTTT
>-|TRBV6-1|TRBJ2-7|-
CASSIGNRYEQYF
TGTGCCAGCAGTATAGGTAATCGATACGAGCAGTACTTC
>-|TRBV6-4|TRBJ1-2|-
CASSDGRFYGYTF
TGTGCCAGCAGTGACGGCAGGTTCTATGGCTACACCTTC
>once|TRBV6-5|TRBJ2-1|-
CASSYRDGLEQFF
TGTGCCAGCAGTTACCGGGACGGATTAGAGCAGTTCTTC
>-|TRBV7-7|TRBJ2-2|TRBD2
CASSATSGSVGELFF
TGTGCTAGCAGCGCTACTAGCGGGAGTGTGGGGGAGCTGTTTTTT
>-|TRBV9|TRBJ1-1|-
CASSVVYSQAEAFF
TGTGCCAGCAGCGTAGTGTACTCCCAGGCGGAAGCTTTCTTT
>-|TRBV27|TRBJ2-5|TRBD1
CASSLTSAGQGARETQYF
TGTGCCAGCAGTTTAACGAGCGCCGGACAGGGGGCTAGAGAGACCCAGTACTTC
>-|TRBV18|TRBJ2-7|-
CASSPEEVWGEQYF
TGTGCCAGCTCACCAGAAGAGGTTTGGGGCGAGCAGTACTTC
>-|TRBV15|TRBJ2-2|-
CATSTGPNTGELFF
TGTGCCACCAGCACAGGTCCGAACACCGGGGAGCTGTTTTTT
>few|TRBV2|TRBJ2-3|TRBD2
CASTRLAGALEQYF
TGTGCCAGCACCCGACTAGCGGGGGCTTTGGAGCAGTATTTT
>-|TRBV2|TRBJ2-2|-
CASSTSAGELFF
TGTGCCAGCAGTACCAGTGCCGGGGAGCTGTTTTTT
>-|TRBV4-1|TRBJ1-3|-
CASSQAHRAGNTIYF
TGCGCCAGCAGCCAAGCACACCGGGCGGGAAACACCATATATTTT
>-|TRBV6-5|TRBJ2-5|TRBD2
CASKLAGVQETQYF
TGTGCCAGCAAACTAGCGGGGGTCCAAGAGACCCAGTACTTC
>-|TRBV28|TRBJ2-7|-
CASSPQGQTYEQYF
TGTGCCAGCAGCCCGCAAGGGCAGACCTACGAGCAGTACTTC
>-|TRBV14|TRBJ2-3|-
CASSPWGSTDTQYF
TGTGCCAGCAGCCCCTGGGGGAGCACAGATACGCAGTATTTT
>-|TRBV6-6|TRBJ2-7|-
CASRGPLAYEQYF
TGTGCCAGCAGGGGGCCTTTGGCATACGAGCAGTACTTC
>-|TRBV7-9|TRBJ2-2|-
CASSFSQQPGELFF
TGTGCCAGCAGCTTTTCACAACAACCCGGGGAGCTGTTTTTT
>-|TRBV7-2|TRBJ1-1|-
CASSLAGQIEAFF
TGTGCCAGCAGCTTAGCTGGGCAGATTGAAGCTTTCTTT
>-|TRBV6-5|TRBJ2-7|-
CASSPSSLASYEQYF
TGTGCCAGCAGTCCCTCAAGCCTAGCGTCCTACGAGCAGTACTTC
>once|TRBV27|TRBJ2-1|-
CASSQEWGTYNEQFF
TGTGCCAGCAGTCAGGAGTGGGGCACCTACAATGAGCAGTTCTTC
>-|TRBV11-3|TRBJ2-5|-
CASSLRGYQETQYF
TGTGCCAGCAGCTTAAGGGGGTACCAAGAGACCCAGTACTTC
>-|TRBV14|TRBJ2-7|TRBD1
CASSHYRGSYEQYF
TGTGCCAGCAGCCACTACAGGGGATCCTACGAGCAGTACTTC
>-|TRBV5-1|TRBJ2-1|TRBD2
CASSLMGLAFSYNEQFF
TGCGCCAGCAGCTTGATGGGACTAGCGTTTTCCTACAATGAGCAGTTCTTC
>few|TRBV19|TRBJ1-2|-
CASGDGVRRSYGYTF
TGTGCCAGCGGAGACGGTGTAAGACGTAGCTATGGCTACACCTTC